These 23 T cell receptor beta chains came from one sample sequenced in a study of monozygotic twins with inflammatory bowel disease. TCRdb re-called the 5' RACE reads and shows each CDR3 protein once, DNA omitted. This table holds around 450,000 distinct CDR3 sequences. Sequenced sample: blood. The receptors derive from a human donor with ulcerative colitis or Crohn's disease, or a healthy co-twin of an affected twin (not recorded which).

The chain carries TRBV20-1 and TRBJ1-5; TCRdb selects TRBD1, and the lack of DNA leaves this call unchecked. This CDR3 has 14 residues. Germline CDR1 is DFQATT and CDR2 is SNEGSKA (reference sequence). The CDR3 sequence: CSALQGGGNQPQHF.

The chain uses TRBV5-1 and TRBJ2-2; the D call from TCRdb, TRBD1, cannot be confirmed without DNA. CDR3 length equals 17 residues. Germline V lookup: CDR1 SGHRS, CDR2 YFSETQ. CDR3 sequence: CASSLEGAGANTGELFF.

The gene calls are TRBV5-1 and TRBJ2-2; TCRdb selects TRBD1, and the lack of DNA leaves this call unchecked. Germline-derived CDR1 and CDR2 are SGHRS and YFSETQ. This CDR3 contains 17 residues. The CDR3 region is CASSLAMTGGMTGELFF.

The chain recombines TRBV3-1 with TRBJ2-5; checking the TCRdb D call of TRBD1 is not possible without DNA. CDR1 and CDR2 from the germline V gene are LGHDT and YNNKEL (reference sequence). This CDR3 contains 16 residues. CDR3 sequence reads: CASSQDRTGGGETQYF.

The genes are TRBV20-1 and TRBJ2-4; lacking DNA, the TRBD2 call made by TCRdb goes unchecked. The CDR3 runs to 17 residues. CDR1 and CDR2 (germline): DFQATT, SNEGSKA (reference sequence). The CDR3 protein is CSARDSAGGGAKNIQYF.

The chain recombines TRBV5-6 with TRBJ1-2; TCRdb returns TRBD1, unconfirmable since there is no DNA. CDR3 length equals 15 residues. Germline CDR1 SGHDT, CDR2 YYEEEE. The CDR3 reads CASSLPTDTNYGYTF.

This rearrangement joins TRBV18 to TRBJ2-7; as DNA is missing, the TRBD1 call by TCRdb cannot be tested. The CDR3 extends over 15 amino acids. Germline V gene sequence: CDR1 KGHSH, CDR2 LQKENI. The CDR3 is CASSFGQPTAYEQYF.

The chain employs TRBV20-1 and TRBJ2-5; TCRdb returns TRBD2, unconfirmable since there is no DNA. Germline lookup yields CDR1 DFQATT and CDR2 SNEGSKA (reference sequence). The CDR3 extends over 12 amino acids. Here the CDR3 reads CSADYLQETQYF.

The CDR3 sequence: CASSQRGSYNEQFF. The chain is built from TRBV12-3 or TRBV12-4 and TRBJ2-1; TCRdb's D call of TRBD2 is untestable without DNA. The CDR3 runs to 14 residues.

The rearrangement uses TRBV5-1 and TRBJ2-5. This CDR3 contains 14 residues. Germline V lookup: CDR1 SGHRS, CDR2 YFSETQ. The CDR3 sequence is CASSVDRVQETQYF.

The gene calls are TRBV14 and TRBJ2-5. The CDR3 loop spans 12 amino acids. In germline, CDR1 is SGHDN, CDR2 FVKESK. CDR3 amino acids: CASSHWEETQYF.

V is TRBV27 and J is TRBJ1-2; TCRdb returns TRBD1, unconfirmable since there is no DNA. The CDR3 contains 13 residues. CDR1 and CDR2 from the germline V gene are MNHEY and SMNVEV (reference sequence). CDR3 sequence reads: CASPYGDNYGYTF.

The CDR3: CATSRSGTLSSYEQYF. V usage is TRBV15 and J usage is TRBJ2-7; as DNA is missing, the TRBD1 call by TCRdb cannot be tested. Germline lookup yields CDR1 LNHNV and CDR2 YYDKDF (reference sequence). The length of the CDR3 is 16 residues.

This CDR3 reads CASSMGTGGIGKNIQYF. V gene TRBV19 combines with J gene TRBJ2-4; no DNA is available, so the TRBD1 call from TCRdb remains unchecked. Germline V gene data show CDR1 as LNHDA and CDR2 as SQIVND (reference sequence). This CDR3 is built from 17 residues. Using reference TRBV19 and TRBJ2-4 for the parts outside the CDR3, the full variable domain is DGGITQSPKYLFRKEGQNVTLSCEQNLNHDAMYWYRQDPGQGLRLIYYSQIVNDFQKGDIAEGYSVSREKKESFPLTVTSAQKNPTAFYLCASSMGTGGIGKNIQYFGAGTRLSVL.

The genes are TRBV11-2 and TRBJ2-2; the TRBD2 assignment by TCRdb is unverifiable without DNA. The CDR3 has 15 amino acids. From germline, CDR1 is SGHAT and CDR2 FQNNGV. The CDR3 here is CASSPLLGATGELFF. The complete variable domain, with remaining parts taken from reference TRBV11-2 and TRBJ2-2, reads EAGVAQSPRYKIIEKRQSVAFWCNPISGHATLYWYQQILGQGPKLLIQFQNNGVVDDSQLPKDRFSAERLKGVDSTLKIQPAKLEDSAVYLCASSPLLGATGELFFGEGSRLTVL.

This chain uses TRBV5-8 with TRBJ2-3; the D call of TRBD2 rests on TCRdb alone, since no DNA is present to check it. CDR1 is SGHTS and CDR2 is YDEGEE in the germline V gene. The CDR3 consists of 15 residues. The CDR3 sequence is CASTLLEGNTDTQYF. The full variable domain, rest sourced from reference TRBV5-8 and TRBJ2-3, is EAGVTQSPTHLIKTRGQQATLRCSPISGHTSVYWYQQALGLGLQFLLWYDEGEERNRGNFPPRFSGRQFPNYSSELNVNALELEDSALYLCASTLLEGNTDTQYFGPGTRLTVL.

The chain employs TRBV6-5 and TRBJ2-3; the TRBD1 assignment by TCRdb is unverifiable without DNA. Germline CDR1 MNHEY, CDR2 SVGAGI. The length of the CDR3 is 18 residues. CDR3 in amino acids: CASSYGYGRGGGTDTQYF.

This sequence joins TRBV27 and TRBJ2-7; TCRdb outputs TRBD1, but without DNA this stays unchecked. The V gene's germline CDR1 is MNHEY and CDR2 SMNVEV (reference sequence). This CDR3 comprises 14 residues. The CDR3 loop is CASSYGTAAYEQYF.

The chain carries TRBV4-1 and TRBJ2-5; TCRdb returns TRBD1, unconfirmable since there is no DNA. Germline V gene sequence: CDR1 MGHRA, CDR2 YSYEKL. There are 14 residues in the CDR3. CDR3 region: CASSQVGAEETQYF.

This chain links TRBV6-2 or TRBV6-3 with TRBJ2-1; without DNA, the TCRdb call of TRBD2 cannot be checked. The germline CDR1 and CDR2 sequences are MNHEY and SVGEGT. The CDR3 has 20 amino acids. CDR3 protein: CASSYILSVFGTSGKNEQFF.

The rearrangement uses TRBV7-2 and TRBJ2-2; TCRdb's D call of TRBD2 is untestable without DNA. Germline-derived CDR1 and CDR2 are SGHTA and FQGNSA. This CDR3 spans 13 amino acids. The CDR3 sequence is CASSADFPGELFF.

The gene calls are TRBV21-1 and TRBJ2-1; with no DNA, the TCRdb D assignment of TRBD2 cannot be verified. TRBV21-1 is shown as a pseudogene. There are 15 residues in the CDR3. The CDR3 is CANNPASGVHNEQFF.

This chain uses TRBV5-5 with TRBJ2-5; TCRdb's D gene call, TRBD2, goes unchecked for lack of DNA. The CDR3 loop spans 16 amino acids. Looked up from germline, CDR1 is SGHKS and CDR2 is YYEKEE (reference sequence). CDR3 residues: CASSLVDRGGGETQYF.